Following are 17 T cell receptor beta chains from one sample sequenced in a study of blood T cell repertoires in COVID-19. Using immunoSEQ multiplex PCR, the repertoire was profiled, and TCRdb retains in-frame clones only, with some absent. Seen here are around 160,000 clones, around 84% observed once, and the top ten hold roughly 20%. Material for sequencing was peripheral blood. Receptors were obtained from a woman aged 80 or over with acute or convalescent COVID-19.

This clone has just one count. V gene TRBV5-1 combines with J gene TRBJ2-3, with 12 bases aligning to TRBD2. V lost 1 base, J lost 9 bases, and 6 bases stayed unmatched. The germline V gene encodes CDR1 SGHRS and CDR2 YFSETQ. CDR3 length equals 15 residues. CDR3 in amino acids: CASSLTRTSGVTQYF. DNA for the CDR3: TGCGCCAGCAGCTTGACACGGACTAGCGGGGTGACGCAGTATTTT.

The chain employs TRBV28 and TRBJ2-1; 14 nucleotides align to TRBD2. This CDR3 region has 18 residues. With 5 bases clipped from V and 8 bases from J, the junction kept 14 bases outside the gene matches. Germline CDR1 MDHEN, CDR2 SYDVKM. CDR3 DNA sequence: TGTGCCAGCAGTCAACCGGGGACTAGCGGGAGAGTTTTCGATGAGCAGTTCTTC. Translation: CASSQPGTSGRVFDEQFF.

The V and J genes are TRBV7-2 and TRBJ1-1; no reliable D call. Trimming shortened V by 1 base and J by 7 bases, and 7 bases separated the two germline ends. Germline values: CDR1 SGHTA, CDR2 FQGNSA. The CDR3 totals 12 residues. The CDR3 loop reads CASSLVSDEAFF. CDR3 bases: TGTGCCAGCAGCTTAGTGAGTGATGAAGCTTTCTTT.

This clone was detected a few times. The V call is TRBV19, the J call TRBJ1-6, with a possible D match to TRBD1 (6 bases). Trimming left V 10 bases short and J 0 bases short, with 16 bases between. There are 16 residues in the CDR3. Germline CDR1 is LNHDA and CDR2 is SQIVND (reference sequence). The CDR3 protein is CATTDSVDSYNSPLHF. The CDR3 DNA sequence: TGTGCCACAACGGACAGCGTCGACTCCTATAATTCACCCCTCCACTTT.

CDR3 sequence reads: CASSQQGSSAEAFF. The CDR3 DNA follows: TGTGCCAGCAGCCAACAGGGGTCGAGCGCTGAAGCTTTCTTT. V usage is TRBV9 and J usage is TRBJ1-1; 7 nucleotides match TRBD1. Germline loops: CDR1 SGDLS, CDR2 YYNGEE. The CDR3 loop spans 14 amino acids. J gave up 6 bases and V 4 bases, and 9 bases lay outside the gene matches.

The CDR3 loop is CASSLTERENEQFF. The DNA of the CDR3 is TGTGCCAGCAGTTTGACGGAGAGGGAGAATGAGCAGTTCTTC. The chain joins TRBV27 to TRBJ2-1, with a weak D call TRBD2 (5 bases). Trimming removed 3 bases at V and 7 bases at J, with 13 bases between. There are 14 residues in the CDR3. From germline, CDR1 is MNHEY and CDR2 SMNVEV (reference sequence).

The chain recombines TRBV7-3 with TRBJ2-1; 13 positions match TRBD2. Germline trimming cut 3 bases from V and 0 bases from J; bases unmatched to any gene: 5. CDR3 size: 18 residues. The V gene's germline CDR1 is SGHTA and CDR2 FQGTGA. CDR3 in amino acids: CASSFTSGGVSSYNEQFF. In nucleotides, the CDR3 is TGTGCCAGCAGCTTTACTAGCGGGGGGGTTAGCTCCTACAATGAGCAGTTCTTC. Full variable domain (outside the CDR3, taken from reference TRBV7-3 and TRBJ2-1): GAGVSQTPSNKVTEKGKYVELRCDPISGHTALYWYRQSLGQGPEFLIYFQGTGAADDSGLPNDRFFAVRPEGSVSTLKIQRTERGDSAVYLCASSFTSGGVSSYNEQFFGPGTRLTVL.

The CDR3: CASSLRGGMGQSYEQYF. The DNA of the CDR3 is TGTGCCAGCAGTTTAAGGGGCGGGATGGGCCAAAGCTACGAGCAGTACTTC. The J gene is TRBJ2-7, the V gene TRBV27; TRBD2 is a possible D gene (6 bases). V was trimmed by 2 bases and J by 3 bases, leaving 20 bases between them. The germline gives CDR1 MNHEY, CDR2 SMNVEV (reference sequence). CDR3 length equals 17 residues.

The chain uses TRBV28 and TRBJ1-5; 7 bases fit TRBD1. This CDR3 contains 15 residues. The germline CDR1 and CDR2 sequences are MDHEN and SYDVKM. After removal of 7 bases from V and 2 bases from J, the junction contained 8 bases not matched to a gene. CDR3 DNA sequence: TGTGCCAGCACCCCTCGGGGGACAGGCAATCAGCCCCAGCATTTT. It translates to CASTPRGTGNQPQHF.

The rearrangement joins TRBV27 to TRBJ1-6, with TRBD1 as a possible D gene (5 bases). The CDR3 contains 14 residues. The V end was cut by 3 bases, the J end by 7 bases, with 10 bases between. The germline gives CDR1 MNHEY, CDR2 SMNVEV (reference sequence). CDR3 region: CASSFGGVNSPLHF. The CDR3 bases are TGTGCCAGCAGTTTTGGGGGGGTCAATTCACCCCTCCACTTT.

This clone appeared a few times. The CDR3 loop is CASSLQGVAEAFF. CDR3 bases: TGTGCCAGCAGCTTACAAGGGGTGGCTGAAGCTTTCTTT. The rearrangement links TRBV5-6 to TRBJ1-1; TRBD1 is a possible D gene (5 bases). CDR1 is SGHDT, CDR2 YYEEEE, per germline. The germline V and J ends were trimmed by 2 bases and 6 bases, with 11 bases remaining between them. This CDR3 is built from 13 residues.

The chain has TRBV28 and TRBJ1-5, with 10 positions matching TRBD1. Germline-derived CDR1 and CDR2 are MDHEN and SYDVKM. Trimming took 5 bases from V and 7 from J; bases not matched to a gene: 11. The CDR3 is 16 amino acids. The CDR3 nucleotides read TGTGCCAGCAGTCACTGGGGACAGGGGTTTGAGCAGCCCCAGCATTTT. Translating it yields CASSHWGQGFEQPQHF.

The chain uses TRBV7-8 and TRBJ2-1; D possibly corresponds to TRBD2 (7 bases). The V gene's germline CDR1 is SGHVS and CDR2 FQNEAQ. The ends were cut back, 8 bases at V and 0 bases at J, with 23 bases in the middle. The CDR3 has 18 residues. Here the CDR3 DNA reads TGTGCCAGCGGCCGGGGGCTAGCGGCCCGAAGCTCCTACAATGAGCAGTTCTTC. This encodes CASGRGLAARSSYNEQFF. Complete variable domain (other parts from reference TRBV7-8 and TRBJ2-1): GAGVSQSPRYKVAKRGQDVALRCDPISGHVSLFWYQQALGQGPEFLTYFQNEAQLDKSGLPSDRFFAERPEGSVSTLKIQRTQQEDSAVYLCASGRGLAARSSYNEQFFGPGTRLTVL.

This sequence joins TRBV6-5 and TRBJ2-2; 11 bases align to TRBD2. The germline V gene encodes CDR1 MNHEY and CDR2 SVGAGI. With V trimmed by 6 bases and J by 5 bases, 5 bases remained unmatched. This CDR3 spans 15 amino acids. The DNA of the CDR3 is TGTGCCAGCAGCCCACTAGCGGGAGTAACCGGGGAGCTGTTTTTT. Amino acid sequence: CASSPLAGVTGELFF.

The chain recombines TRBV4-2 with TRBJ1-1; the D gene is possibly TRBD1 (6 bases). This CDR3 has 17 residues. V was shortened by 1 base and J by 4 bases, with 19 bases between the two germline ends. Germline V gives CDR1 LGHNA, CDR2 YNFKEQ. As DNA, the CDR3 is TGTGCCAGCAGCCAAGTGAAGGCCAGGGGTGGAAGCACTGAAGCTTTCTTT. It translates to CASSQVKARGGSTEAFF.

This chain's CDR3 is CAWSVNTGQGFYYGYTF. CDR3 DNA: TGTGCCTGGAGTGTAAATACGGGACAGGGGTTTTACTATGGCTACACCTTC. The J gene is TRBJ1-2, the V gene TRBV30; 10 bases are shared with TRBD1. V was clipped by 0 bases and J by 3 bases; unmatched bases: 10. The CDR3 is made up of 17 amino acids. The V gene's germline CDR1 is GTSNPN and CDR2 SVGIG (reference sequence).

This clone occurred once. CDR3 protein: CASSIWGETQYF. CDR3 in DNA: TGTGCCAGTAGTATATGGGGCGAGACCCAGTACTTC. The chain links TRBV19 to TRBJ2-5; possibly TRBD1 for D (5 bases). Germline loops: CDR1 LNHDA, CDR2 SQIVND (reference sequence). This CDR3 region has 12 residues. With 2 bases removed from V and 5 bases from J, the gap between germline ends came to 6 bases. Filled out from reference TRBV19 and TRBJ2-5, the complete variable domain reads DGGITQSPKYLFRKEGQNVTLSCEQNLNHDAMYWYRQDPGQGLRLIYYSQIVNDFQKGDIAEGYSVSREKKESFPLTVTSAQKNPTAFYLCASSIWGETQYFGPGTRLLVL.